This T cell receptor beta chain appears in the sequencing data of a study of cytomegalovirus exposure and HLA in healthy donors. In the study overall: HLA-typed donors were the source of approximately 86 million unique TCRs held in an early data release.

Broader study findings: Three chains tied to CMV proved CMV antigen-specific in vitro. Presence/absence analyses rested on an assumption that sequencing depth was roughly uniform across donors.

About this clone itself: Its antigen remains unknown.

V lost 6 bases, J lost 1 base, and 6 bases stayed unmatched. This CDR3 is built from 14 residues. Researchers ran the PCR with 60 Vbeta and 13 Jbeta primers. The table came from immunoSEQ multiplex PCR; TCRdb's copy has only in-frame clones and leaves some out. The sample lists 65,000 or so clones, 62% occurring once. The V and J genes are TRBV6-7 and TRBJ2-7; 7 nucleotides match TRBD2. TRBV6-7 is filed as an ORF, its function uncertain. Material: PBMCs. The source is a man aged 30-40 years in good health and CMV-seronegative. CDR3 DNA: TGTGCCAGCAGACCCCGGGGGGAATCCTACGAGCAGTACTTC. It yields the protein CASRPRGESYEQYF.